This T cell receptor (beta chain) came from a study of vaccination and CD4 T cells after COVID-19. Study context: Vaccination of participants consisted of two doses of either BNT162b2 or mRNA-1273 vaccine.

This CDR3 has 13 amino acids. V was cut by 3 bases and J by 3 bases, with 5 bases left in between. Germline V gene lookup returns CDR1 LNHDA and CDR2 SQIVND (reference sequence). Sequencing of DNA taken from cultured CD4+ T cells relied on the Oncomine TCR Beta short-read assay. TCRdb re-called the PCR reads with MiXCR, one entry per CDR3 protein. The sample shows some 9,500 distinct CDR3 sequences, less than 65% of them seen only once. The treatment here: 10-day PBMC culture with coronavirus spike peptide pools or control peptides (ViraFEST assay). Under the ViraFEST approach, antigen-specific T cells were expanded with peptide pools and TCRs subsequently sequenced. This clonotype was detected only once. Its specificity is unknown.

This TCR was recovered from a human donor who had recovered from COVID-19. This chain links TRBV19 with TRBJ2-2, with D unresolved. The material sequenced was CD4+ T cells from blood, cultured in vitro. CDR3 protein: CASSMYHTGELFF. CDR3 nucleotides: TGTGCCAGTAGTATGTATCACACCGGGGAGCTGTTTTTT. Based on the CDR3 plus reference TRBV19 and TRBJ2-2, the full variable domain is DGGITQSPKYLFRKEGQNVTLSCEQNLNHDAMYWYRQDPGQGLRLIYYSQIVNDFQKGDIAEGYSVSREKKESFPLTVTSAQKNPTAFYLCASSMYHTGELFFGEGSRLTVL.